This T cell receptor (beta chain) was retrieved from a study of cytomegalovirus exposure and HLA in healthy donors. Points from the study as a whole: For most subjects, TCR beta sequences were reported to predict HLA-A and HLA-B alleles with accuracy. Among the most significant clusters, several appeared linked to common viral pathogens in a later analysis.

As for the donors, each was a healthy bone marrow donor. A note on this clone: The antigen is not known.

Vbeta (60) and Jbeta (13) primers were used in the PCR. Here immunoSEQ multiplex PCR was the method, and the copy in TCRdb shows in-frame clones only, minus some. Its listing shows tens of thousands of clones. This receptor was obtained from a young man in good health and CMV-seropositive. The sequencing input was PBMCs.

DNA for the CDR3: TGTGCCAGTAGTACCCGGGACAGGGGTTCTGGAAACACCATATATTTT. Protein sequence: CASSTRDRGSGNTIYF. The genes are TRBV19 and TRBJ1-3; 10 nucleotides align to TRBD1. Germline CDR1 LNHDA, CDR2 SQIVND (reference sequence). The CDR3 length is 16 residues. Trimming cost V 4 bases and J 1 base; bases outside gene matches: 4. The entire variable domain, with the rest obtained from reference TRBV19 and TRBJ1-3, is as follows: DGGITQSPKYLFRKEGQNVTLSCEQNLNHDAMYWYRQDPGQGLRLIYYSQIVNDFQKGDIAEGYSVSREKKESFPLTVTSAQKNPTAFYLCASSTRDRGSGNTIYFGEGSWLTVV.